The clone carrying this T cell receptor (beta chain) occurred a few times. This sample was included in a study of identical twins. Germline assignment: CDR1 SGHRS and CDR2 YFSETQ. This CDR3 comprises 12 residues. V was shortened by 6 bases and J by 2 bases, with 9 bases between the two germline ends. TCRdb analysed the 5' RACE reads with MiXCR anew, one entry per CDR3 protein. The sample lists about 220,000 distinct CDR3 sequences; 6.5% were seen once. The sample was also linked to a second study, of T cells expressing NK-cell markers. According to that study: CD8+ T cells in 5 or 6 donors included dominant NKG2C+ clonotypes at roughly 1.0-8%.

The sequence was collected from a woman between 18 and 30 years old in good health. The sample was CD8+ T cells sorted from blood. This chain connects TRBV5-1 to TRBJ2-7, with D possibly being TRBD1 (6 bases). DNA for the CDR3: TGCGCCAGCAAGGGGGACACCTACGAGCAGTACTTC. It is translated as CASKGDTYEQYF.